The source of this TCR beta chain is a study of T cells after yellow fever vaccination. TCRdb used MiXCR to reprocess the 5' RACE reads, holding one entry per CDR3 protein. Of under 700,000 distinct CDR3 sequences listed, around 16% are singletons. The V and J ends lost 6 bases and 0 bases respectively, with 9 bases between them. This CDR3 spans 14 amino acids. Germline lookup yields CDR1 MDHEN and CDR2 SYDVKM. The sequencing used PBMCs, collected 5 days after the first yellow fever vaccination. This clonotype originated in a man between 18 and 29 years old who received the YFV17D yellow fever vaccine. The chain couples TRBV28 to TRBJ1-5; no firm D call. CDR3 in amino acids: CASRGSFSNQPQHF. The DNA of the CDR3 is TGTGCCAGCAGAGGCTCCTTTAGCAATCAGCCCCAGCATTTT.